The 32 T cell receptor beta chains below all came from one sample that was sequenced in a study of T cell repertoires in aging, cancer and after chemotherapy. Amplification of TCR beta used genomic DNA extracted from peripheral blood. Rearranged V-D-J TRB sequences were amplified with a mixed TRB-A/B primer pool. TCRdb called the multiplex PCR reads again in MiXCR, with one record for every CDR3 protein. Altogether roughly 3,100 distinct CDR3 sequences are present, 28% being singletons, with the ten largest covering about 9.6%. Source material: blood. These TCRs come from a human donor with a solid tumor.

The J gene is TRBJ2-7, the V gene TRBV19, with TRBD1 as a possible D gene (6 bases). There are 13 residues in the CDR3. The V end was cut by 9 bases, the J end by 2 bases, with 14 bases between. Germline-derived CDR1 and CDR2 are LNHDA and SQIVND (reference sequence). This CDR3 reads CASSSTGTYEQYF. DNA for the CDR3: TGTGCCAGCAGCTCTACAGGGACCTACGAGCAGTACTTC.

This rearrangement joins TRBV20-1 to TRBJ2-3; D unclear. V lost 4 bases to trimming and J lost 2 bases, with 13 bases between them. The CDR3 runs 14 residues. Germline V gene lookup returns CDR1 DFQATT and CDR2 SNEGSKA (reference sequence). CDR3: CSAIGWVPTDTQYF. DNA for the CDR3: TGCAGTGCTATAGGGTGGGTCCCCACAGATACGCAGTATTTT.

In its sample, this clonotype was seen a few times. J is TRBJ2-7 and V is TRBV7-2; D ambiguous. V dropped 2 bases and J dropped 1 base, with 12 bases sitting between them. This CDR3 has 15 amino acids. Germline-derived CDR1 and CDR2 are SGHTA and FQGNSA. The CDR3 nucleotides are TGTGCCAGCAGCTTATTCCTTGAGACTTCCTACGAGCAGTACTTC. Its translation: CASSLFLETSYEQYF.

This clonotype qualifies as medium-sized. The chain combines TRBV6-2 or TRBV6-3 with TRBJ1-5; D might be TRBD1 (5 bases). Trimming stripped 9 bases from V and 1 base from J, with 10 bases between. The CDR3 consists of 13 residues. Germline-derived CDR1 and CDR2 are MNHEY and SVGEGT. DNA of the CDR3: TGTGCCAGTCAGGGTTGGAGCAATCAGCCCCAGCATTTT. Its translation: CASQGWSNQPQHF.

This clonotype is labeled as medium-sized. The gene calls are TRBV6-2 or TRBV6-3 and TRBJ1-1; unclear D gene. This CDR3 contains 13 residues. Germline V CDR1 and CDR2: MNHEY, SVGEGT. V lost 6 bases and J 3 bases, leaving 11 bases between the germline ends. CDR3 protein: CASRGETYTEAFF. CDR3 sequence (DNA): TGTGCCAGCAGGGGTGAGACGTACACTGAAGCTTTCTTT.

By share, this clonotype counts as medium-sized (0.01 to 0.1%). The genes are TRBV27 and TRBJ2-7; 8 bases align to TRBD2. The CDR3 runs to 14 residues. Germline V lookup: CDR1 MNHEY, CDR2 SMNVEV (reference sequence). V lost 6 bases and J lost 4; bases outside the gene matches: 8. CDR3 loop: CASSINGGGYEQYF. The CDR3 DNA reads TGTGCCAGCAGCATAAACGGGGGGGGTTACGAGCAGTACTTC.

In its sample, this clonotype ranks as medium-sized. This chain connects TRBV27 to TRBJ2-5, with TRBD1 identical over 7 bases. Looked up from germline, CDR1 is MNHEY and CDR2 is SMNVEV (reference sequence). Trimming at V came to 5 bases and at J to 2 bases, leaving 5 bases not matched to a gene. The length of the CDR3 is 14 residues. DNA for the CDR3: TGTGCCAGCAGTCCTGGCAGGGGGCAAGAGACCCAGTACTTC. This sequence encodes CASSPGRGQETQYF.

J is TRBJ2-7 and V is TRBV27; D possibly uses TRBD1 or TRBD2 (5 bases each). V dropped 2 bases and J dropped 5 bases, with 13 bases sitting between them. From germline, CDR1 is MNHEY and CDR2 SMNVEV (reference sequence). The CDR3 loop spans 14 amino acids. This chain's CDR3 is CASSLGGAGNEQYF. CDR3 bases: TGTGCCAGCAGTTTAGGGGGAGCAGGGAACGAGCAGTACTTC.

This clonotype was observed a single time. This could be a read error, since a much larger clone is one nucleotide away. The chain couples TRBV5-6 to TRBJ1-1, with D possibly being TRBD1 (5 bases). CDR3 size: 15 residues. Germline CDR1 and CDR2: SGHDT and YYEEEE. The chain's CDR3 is CASSSGPGKGTKAFF. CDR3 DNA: TGTGCCAGCAGCTCTGGCCCAGGGAAGGGCACTAAAGCTTTCTTT.

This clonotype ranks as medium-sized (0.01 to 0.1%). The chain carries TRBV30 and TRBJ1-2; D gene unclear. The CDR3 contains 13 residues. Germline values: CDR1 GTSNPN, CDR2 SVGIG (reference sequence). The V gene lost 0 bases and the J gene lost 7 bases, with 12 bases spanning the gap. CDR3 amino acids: CAWSVLGSAGYTF. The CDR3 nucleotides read TGTGCCTGGAGTGTACTTGGCTCCGCTGGCTACACCTTC.

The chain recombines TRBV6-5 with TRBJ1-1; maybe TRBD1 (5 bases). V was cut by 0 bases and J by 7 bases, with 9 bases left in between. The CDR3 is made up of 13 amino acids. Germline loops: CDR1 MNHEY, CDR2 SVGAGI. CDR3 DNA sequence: TGTGCCAGCAGTTACTCATGGGGCGGTGAAGCTTTCTTT. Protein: CASSYSWGGEAFF.

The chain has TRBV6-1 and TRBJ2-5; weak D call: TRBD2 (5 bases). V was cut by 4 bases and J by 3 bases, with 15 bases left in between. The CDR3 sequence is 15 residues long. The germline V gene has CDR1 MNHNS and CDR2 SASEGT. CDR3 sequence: CASSATSSGEETQYF. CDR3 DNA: TGTGCCAGCAGTGCCACGAGTTCCGGGGAAGAGACCCAGTACTTC.

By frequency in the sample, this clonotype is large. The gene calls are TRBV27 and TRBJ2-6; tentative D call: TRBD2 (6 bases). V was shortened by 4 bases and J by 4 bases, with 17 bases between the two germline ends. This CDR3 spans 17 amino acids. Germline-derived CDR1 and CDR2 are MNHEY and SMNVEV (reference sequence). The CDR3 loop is CASSSQTRRSGANVLTF. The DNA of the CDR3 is TGTGCCAGCAGTTCCCAGACTAGACGGTCCGGGGCCAACGTCCTGACTTTC. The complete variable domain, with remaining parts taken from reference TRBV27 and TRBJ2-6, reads EAQVTQNPRYLITVTGKKLTVTCSQNMNHEYMSWYRQDPGLGLRQIYYSMNVEVTDKGDVPEGYKVSRKEKRNFPLILESPSPNQTSLYFCASSSQTRRSGANVLTFGAGSRLTVL.

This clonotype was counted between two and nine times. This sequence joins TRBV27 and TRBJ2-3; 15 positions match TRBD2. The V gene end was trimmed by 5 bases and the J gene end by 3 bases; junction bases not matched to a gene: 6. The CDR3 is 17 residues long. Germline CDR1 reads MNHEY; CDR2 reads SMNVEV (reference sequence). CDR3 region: CASSKWTSGRGTDTQYF. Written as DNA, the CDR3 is TGTGCCAGCAGTAAATGGACTAGCGGGAGGGGGACAGATACGCAGTATTTT.

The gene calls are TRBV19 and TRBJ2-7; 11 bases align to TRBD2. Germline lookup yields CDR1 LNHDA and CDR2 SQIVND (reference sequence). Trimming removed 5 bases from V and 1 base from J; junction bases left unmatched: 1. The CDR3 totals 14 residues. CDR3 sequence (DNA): TGTGCCAGTAGTCGGACTAGCGGGTCCTACGAGCAGTACTTC. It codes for CASSRTSGSYEQYF. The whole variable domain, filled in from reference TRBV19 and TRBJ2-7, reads DGGITQSPKYLFRKEGQNVTLSCEQNLNHDAMYWYRQDPGQGLRLIYYSQIVNDFQKGDIAEGYSVSREKKESFPLTVTSAQKNPTAFYLCASSRTSGSYEQYFGPGTRLTVT.

Written as DNA, the CDR3 is TGTGCCAGCAGCTTGTGGACGGATAGCGGCTTTCGCATAGATACGCAGTATTTT. Its protein product is CASSLWTDSGFRIDTQYF. The V gene is TRBV5-6, the J gene TRBJ2-3; D might be TRBD2 (6 bases). V lost 1 base and J lost 5, with 23 bases in between. Germline CDR1 and CDR2: SGHDT and YYEEEE. The CDR3 contains 18 residues.

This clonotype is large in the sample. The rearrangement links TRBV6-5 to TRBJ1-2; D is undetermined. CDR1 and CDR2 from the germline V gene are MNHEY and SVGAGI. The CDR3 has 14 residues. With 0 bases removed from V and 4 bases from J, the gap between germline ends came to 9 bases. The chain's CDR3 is CASSYSRDRYGYTF. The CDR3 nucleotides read TGTGCCAGCAGTTACTCGAGGGATCGCTATGGCTACACCTTC.

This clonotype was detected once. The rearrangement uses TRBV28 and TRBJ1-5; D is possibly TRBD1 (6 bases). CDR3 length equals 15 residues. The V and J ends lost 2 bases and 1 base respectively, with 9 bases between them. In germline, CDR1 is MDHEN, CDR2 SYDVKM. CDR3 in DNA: TGTGCCAGCAGTTTAGGGGGGGCGAGCAATCAGCCCCAGCATTTT. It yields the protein CASSLGGASNQPQHF.

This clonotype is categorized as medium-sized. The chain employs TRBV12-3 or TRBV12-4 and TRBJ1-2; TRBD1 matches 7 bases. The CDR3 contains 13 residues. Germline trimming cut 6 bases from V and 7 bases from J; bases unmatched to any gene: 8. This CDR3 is CASSFLTGSGYTF. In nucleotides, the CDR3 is TGTGCCAGCAGCTTTCTGACAGGGTCTGGCTACACCTTC.

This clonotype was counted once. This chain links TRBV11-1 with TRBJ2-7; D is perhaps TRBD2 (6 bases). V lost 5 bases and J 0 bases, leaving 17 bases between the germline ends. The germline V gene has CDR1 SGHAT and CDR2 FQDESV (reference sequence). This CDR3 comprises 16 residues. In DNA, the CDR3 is TGTGCCAGCAGCCCGCACGCGGGGACCAACTCCTACGAGCAGTACTTC. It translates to CASSPHAGTNSYEQYF.

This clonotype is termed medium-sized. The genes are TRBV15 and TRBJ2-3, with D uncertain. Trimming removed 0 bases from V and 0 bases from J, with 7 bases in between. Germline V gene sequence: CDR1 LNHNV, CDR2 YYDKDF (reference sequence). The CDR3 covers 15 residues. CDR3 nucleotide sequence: TGTGCCACCAGCAGAGAGGCCAGTAGCACAGATACGCAGTATTTT. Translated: CATSREASSTDTQYF.

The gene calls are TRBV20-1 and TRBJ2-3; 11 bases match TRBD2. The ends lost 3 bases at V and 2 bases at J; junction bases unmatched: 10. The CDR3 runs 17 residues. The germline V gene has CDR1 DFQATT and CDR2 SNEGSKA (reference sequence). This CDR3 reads CSARGLAGGGNTDTQYF. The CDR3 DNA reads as TGCAGTGCTAGGGGGCTAGCGGGGGGCGGAAACACAGATACGCAGTATTTT.

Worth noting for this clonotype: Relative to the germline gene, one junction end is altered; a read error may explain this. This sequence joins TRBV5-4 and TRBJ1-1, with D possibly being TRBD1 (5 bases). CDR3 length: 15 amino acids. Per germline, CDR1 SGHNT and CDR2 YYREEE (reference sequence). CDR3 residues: CASSLRTEGPAEGFF. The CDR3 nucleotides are TGTGCCAGCAGCTTAAGGACCGAGGGGCCAGCTGAAGGTTTCTTT.

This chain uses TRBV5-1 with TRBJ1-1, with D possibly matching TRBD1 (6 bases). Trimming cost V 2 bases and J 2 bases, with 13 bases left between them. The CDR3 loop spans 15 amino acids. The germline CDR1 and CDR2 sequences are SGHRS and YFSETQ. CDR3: CASSFSGGGNTEAFF. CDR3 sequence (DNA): TGCGCCAGCAGCTTCTCTGGAGGGGGAAACACTGAAGCTTTCTTT.

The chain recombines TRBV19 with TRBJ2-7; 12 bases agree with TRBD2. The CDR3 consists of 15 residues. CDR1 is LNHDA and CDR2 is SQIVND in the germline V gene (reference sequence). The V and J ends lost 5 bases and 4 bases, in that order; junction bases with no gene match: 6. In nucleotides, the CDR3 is TGTGCCAGTAGTCGGACTAGCGGGAACTGGTACGAGCAGTACTTC. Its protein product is CASSRTSGNWYEQYF. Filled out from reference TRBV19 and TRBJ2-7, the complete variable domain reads DGGITQSPKYLFRKEGQNVTLSCEQNLNHDAMYWYRQDPGQGLRLIYYSQIVNDFQKGDIAEGYSVSREKKESFPLTVTSAQKNPTAFYLCASSRTSGNWYEQYFGPGTRLTVT.

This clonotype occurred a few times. Here the CDR3 DNA reads TGTGCCAGCAGTGAATCGGGACAGCTCAATCAGCCCCAGCATTTT. Protein sequence: CASSESGQLNQPQHF. The V gene is TRBV6-5, the J gene TRBJ1-5, with 7 nucleotides matching TRBD1. The CDR3 extends over 15 amino acids. V dropped 5 bases and J dropped 3; count of bases not matched to a gene: 7. Per the germline V gene, CDR1 is MNHEY and CDR2 is SVGAGI.

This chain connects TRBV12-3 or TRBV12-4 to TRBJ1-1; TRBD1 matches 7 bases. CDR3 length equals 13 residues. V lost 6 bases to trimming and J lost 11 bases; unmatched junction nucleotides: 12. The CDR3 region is CASSRDRVEEAFF. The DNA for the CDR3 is TGTGCCAGCAGCAGAGACAGGGTTGAGGAGGCTTTCTTT.

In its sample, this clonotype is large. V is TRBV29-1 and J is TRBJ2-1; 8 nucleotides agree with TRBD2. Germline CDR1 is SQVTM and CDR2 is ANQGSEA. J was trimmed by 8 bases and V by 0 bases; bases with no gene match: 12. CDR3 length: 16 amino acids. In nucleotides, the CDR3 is TGCAGCGTTGAAGATGTGCCGGGAGGGCCTCTTCATGAGCAGTTCTTC. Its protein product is CSVEDVPGGPLHEQFF.

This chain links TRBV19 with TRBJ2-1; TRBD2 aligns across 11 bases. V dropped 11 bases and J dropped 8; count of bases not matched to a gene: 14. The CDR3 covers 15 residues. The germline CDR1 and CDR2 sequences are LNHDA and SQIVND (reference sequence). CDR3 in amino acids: CAWSVTSGGFDEQFF. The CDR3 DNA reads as TGTGCCTGGAGTGTCACTAGCGGGGGTTTCGATGAGCAGTTCTTC. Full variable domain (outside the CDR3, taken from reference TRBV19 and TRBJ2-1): DGGITQSPKYLFRKEGQNVTLSCEQNLNHDAMYWYRQDPGQGLRLIYYSQIVNDFQKGDIAEGYSVSREKKESFPLTVTSAQKNPTAFYLCAWSVTSGGFDEQFFGPGTRLTVL.

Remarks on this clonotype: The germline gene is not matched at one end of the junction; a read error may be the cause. CDR3 in DNA: TGTGCCTGGAACATAAACGGGGCTTCATATTCACCCCCCCACTTT. This translates into CAWNINGASYSPPHF. This chain connects TRBV30 to TRBJ1-6, with D possibly TRBD1 on 5 matching bases. There are 15 residues in the CDR3. The V gene's germline CDR1 is GTSNPN and CDR2 SVGIG (reference sequence).

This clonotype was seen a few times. The CDR3 coding sequence is TGTGCCAGCAGTGTAACAGGGCGGAACACTGAAGCTTTCTTT. Translation gives CASSVTGRNTEAFF. The chain combines TRBV12-3 or TRBV12-4 with TRBJ1-1, with D possibly TRBD1 on 6 matching bases. Trimming shortened V by 5 bases and J by 1 base, and 11 bases separated the two germline ends. The CDR3 is 14 residues long.

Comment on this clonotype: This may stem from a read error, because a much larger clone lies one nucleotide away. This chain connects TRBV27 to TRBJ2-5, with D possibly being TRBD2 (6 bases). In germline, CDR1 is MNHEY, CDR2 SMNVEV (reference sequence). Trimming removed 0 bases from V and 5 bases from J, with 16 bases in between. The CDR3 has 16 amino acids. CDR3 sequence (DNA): TGTGCCAGCAGTTTATCCACTAGCTGGACGGCGGAGACCCAGTACTTC. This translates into CASSLSTSWTAETQYF.